These T cell receptor beta chains were read from a single sample in a study of blood T cell repertoires in COVID-19. Assay used: immunoSEQ multiplex PCR; TCRdb lists only in-frame clones, some missing. In the table there are 50,000 or so clones, roughly 84% of which are singletons. The sequenced sample was peripheral blood. The receptors come from a man aged 45-65 years with active COVID-19. Each CDR3 is given with its conserved first and last residue. The D gene is left open where the match is weak. Some rows mark clone size as missing; the rest say once, few, many or name a class of expanded clone.

CDR3 length	V gene	D gene	clone size	J gene	CDR3 protein	CDR3 DNA
15	TRBV27	TRBD2	.	TRBJ2-1	CASSMTSGSQDEQFF	TGTGCCAGCAGTATGACTAGCGGGAGCCAGGATGAGCAGTTCTTC
12	TRBV29-1	TRBD1	.	TRBJ2-7	CSVGDSSYEQYF	TGCAGCGTCGGGGACAGCTCCTACGAGCAGTACTTC
13	TRBV7-6	.	.	TRBJ2-5	CASSSLVRETQYF	TGTGCCAGCAGCTCCCTCGTCCGGGAGACCCAGTACTTC
16	TRBV5-4	TRBD2	.	TRBJ2-7	CASSPDLAGGTYEQYF	TGTGCCAGCAGCCCGGATCTAGCGGGGGGGACCTACGAGCAGTACTTC
13	TRBV18	.	.	TRBJ1-3	CASSEVSGNTIYF	TGTGCCAGCTCCGAGGTATCTGGAAACACCATATATTTT
13	TRBV7-2	.	.	TRBJ1-2	CASRPTGKSGYTF	TGTGCCAGCAGACCCACCGGGAAATCTGGCTACACCTTC
13	TRBV18	.	.	TRBJ2-5	CASSSGGKETQYF	TGTGCCAGCTCTTCAGGGGGGAAAGAGACCCAGTACTTC
13	TRBV7-2	.	.	TRBJ1-1	CASSLNRDSEAFF	TGTGCCAGCAGCTTAAACAGGGATTCTGAAGCTTTCTTT
15	TRBV19	.	.	TRBJ2-5	CASSLLEAGAETQYF	TGTGCCAGTAGTCTCCTCGAGGCGGGGGCAGAGACCCAGTACTTC
13	TRBV5-6	.	.	TRBJ2-1	CASSLARDFKGLF	TGTGCCAGCAGCTTGGCTCGGGATTTCAAAGGGCTCTTC
16	TRBV7-2	.	.	TRBJ1-4	CASSPRTSATNEKLFF	TGTGCCAGCAGCCCCCGGACATCCGCAACTAATGAAAAACTGTTTTTT
14	TRBV5-1	.	.	TRBJ1-3	CASSLGERGNTIYF	TGCGCCAGCAGCTTGGGCGAACGGGGAAACACCATATATTTT
17	TRBV6-2/TRBV6-3	.	once	TRBJ2-1	CASSYSMGVAGRNEQFF	TGTGCCAGCAGTTACTCGATGGGAGTAGCAGGGAGGAATGAGCAGTTCTTC
15	TRBV4-2	.	.	TRBJ2-1	CASSQRSGAVNEQFF	TGTGCCAGCAGCCAAAGATCAGGGGCGGTCAATGAGCAGTTCTTC
18	TRBV7-8	TRBD2	.	TRBJ2-1	CASSLGLAGIGSYNEQFF	TGTGCCAGCAGCTTAGGGCTAGCGGGAATAGGGTCCTACAATGAGCAGTTCTTC
14	TRBV18	TRBD1	.	TRBJ2-7	CASSPRDSSYEQYF	TGTGCCAGCTCACCTCGGGACAGTTCCTACGAGCAGTACTTC
13	TRBV29-1	TRBD2	once	TRBJ2-5	CSARKGLQETQYF	TGCAGCGCACGGAAGGGACTACAAGAGACCCAGTACTTC
12	TRBV9	.	once	TRBJ2-5	CASSPNSETQYF	TGTGCCAGCAGCCCCAACTCGGAGACCCAGTACTTC
15	TRBV6-5	.	once	TRBJ1-2	CASRGGSQGSGGYTF	TGTGCCAGCAGGGGCGGGTCACAGGGTTCAGGTGGCTACACCTTC
14	TRBV18	.	.	TRBJ2-3	CASSPRQGVDTQYF	TGTGCCAGCTCCCCCCGGCAGGGTGTAGATACGCAGTATTTT
12	TRBV6-1	TRBD1	few	TRBJ1-1	CASSEDRGKAFF	TGTGCCAGCAGTGAAGACAGGGGGAAAGCTTTCTTT
13	TRBV6-4	.	.	TRBJ2-1	CASSETSINEQFF	TGTGCCAGCAGCGAGACTAGTATCAATGAGCAGTTCTTC
12	TRBV2	.	.	TRBJ2-3	CASSPRGDTQYF	TGTGCCAGCAGTCCCAGGGGAGATACGCAGTATTTT
14	TRBV5-6	.	.	TRBJ2-7	CASSLGGNSYEQYF	TGTGCCAGCAGCTTGGGAGGGAACTCCTACGAGCAGTACTTC
16	TRBV19	.	.	TRBJ2-4	CASSMPRDTSGNIQYF	TGTGCCAGTAGTATGCCCCGGGACACCTCAGGGAACATTCAGTACTTC
14	TRBV7-2	.	.	TRBJ1-6	CASSLTTGKSPLHF	TGTGCCAGCAGCTTGACCACAGGAAAATCACCCCTCCACTTT
16	TRBV25-1	TRBD1	.	TRBJ1-1	CAILEGTGREDTEAFF	TGTGCCATCCTGGAGGGGACAGGGCGGGAAGACACTGAAGCTTTCTTT
14	TRBV6-2/TRBV6-3	TRBD2	.	TRBJ2-5	CASSLASGVGSQYF	TGTGCCAGCAGTTTGGCGAGCGGGGTGGGTTCCCAGTACTTC
15	TRBV30	.	.	TRBJ2-7	CAWSASWGGDNEQYF	TGTGCCTGGAGCGCGTCATGGGGAGGAGATAACGAGCAGTACTTC
17	TRBV27	TRBD1	.	TRBJ2-7	CASSSSPGQGKTYEQYF	TGTGCCAGCAGTTCCTCCCCGGGACAGGGCAAAACCTACGAGCAGTACTTC
15	TRBV6-5	TRBD1	.	TRBJ1-5	CASSLTGVRHQPQHF	TGTGCCAGCAGTTTGACAGGGGTGAGGCATCAGCCCCAGCATTTT
18	TRBV6-2/TRBV6-3	TRBD2	once	TRBJ2-5	CASSYSRTSGSGKETQYF	TGTGCCAGCAGTTACTCACGGACTAGCGGGAGTGGGAAAGAGACCCAGTACTTC
14	TRBV5-4	TRBD2	.	TRBJ2-7	CASSSPGLAGEQYF	TGTGCCAGCAGCTCCCCGGGACTAGCGGGTGAGCAGTACTTC
11	TRBV20-1	TRBD2	.	TRBJ2-1	CSAGLATEQFF	TGCAGTGCTGGACTAGCGACTGAGCAGTTCTTC
12	TRBV7-9	.	.	TRBJ1-1	CASGTSYTEAFF	TGTGCCAGCGGGACTTCTTACACTGAAGCTTTCTTT
24	TRBV29-1	.	.	TRBJ2-3	CSVESWGLRSKLQPGTTSTDTQYF	TGCAGCGTTGAGTCGTGGGGGCTGAGGTCAAAGCTCCAGCCCGGGACTACGAGCACAGATACGCAGTATTTT
13	TRBV3-1/TRBV3-2	.	.	TRBJ2-5	CASSQAGLETQYF	TGTGCCAGCAGCCAGGCAGGGTTGGAGACCCAGTACTTC
12	TRBV19	.	.	TRBJ2-3	CASRGVTDTQYF	TGTGCCAGTAGAGGGGTAACAGATACGCAGTATTTT
16	TRBV27	TRBD1	once	TRBJ2-1	CASAFAGTGNLGEQFF	TGTGCCAGCGCTTTCGCCGGGACAGGGAATCTTGGTGAGCAGTTCTTC
12	TRBV5-1	.	.	TRBJ2-7	CASSLGAYEQYF	TGCGCCAGCAGCTTGGGAGCCTACGAGCAGTACTTC
13	TRBV2	.	few	TRBJ1-2	CASSPTEGYGYTF	TGTGCCAGCAGTCCGACAGAAGGCTATGGCTACACCTTC
15	TRBV7-9	TRBD2	.	TRBJ2-2	CASSLIGGDTGELFF	TGTGCCAGCAGCCTAATTGGGGGGGACACCGGGGAGCTGTTTTTT
15	TRBV10-3	.	once	TRBJ2-2	CAISGGQTNTGELFF	TGTGCCATCAGTGGGGGACAAACTAACACCGGGGAGCTGTTTTTT
15	TRBV9	TRBD1	.	TRBJ2-3	CASTLARQGADTQYF	TGTGCCAGCACCTTAGCCCGACAGGGGGCAGATACGCAGTATTTT
13	TRBV29-1	.	.	TRBJ2-1	CSVEGGGRDEQFF	TGCAGCGTTGAAGGGGGAGGCAGGGATGAGCAGTTCTTC
14	TRBV5-1	TRBD1	.	TRBJ1-2	CASSWGDRDYGYTF	TGCGCCAGCAGCTGGGGGGACAGGGACTATGGCTACACCTTC
15	TRBV18	.	.	TRBJ2-7	CASSPSRLSSYEQYF	TGTGCCAGCTCACCAAGTAGACTGAGCTCCTACGAGCAGTACTTC
15	TRBV30	.	medium-sized	TRBJ1-3	CAWSPQGYSGNTIYF	TGTGCCTGGAGTCCTCAGGGCTACTCTGGAAACACCATATATTTT
18	TRBV4-3	TRBD2	once	TRBJ2-1	CASSQSPGTSSSYNEQFF	TGCGCCAGCAGCCAAAGCCCCGGGACTAGCAGTTCTTACAATGAGCAGTTCTTC
15	TRBV30	TRBD2	.	TRBJ2-3	CASTLGSGGAATQYF	TGTGCCTCCACTCTGGGTAGCGGGGGGGCCGCTACGCAGTATTTT
17	TRBV2	.	.	TRBJ2-6	CASSVLGLGSGANVLTF	TGTGCCAGCAGCGTGCTCGGGTTGGGCTCTGGGGCCAACGTCCTGACTTTC
14	TRBV10-3	.	.	TRBJ2-1	CAISESSGYNEQFF	TGTGCCATCAGTGAGTCGTCGGGATACAATGAGCAGTTCTTC
13	TRBV5-4	.	few	TRBJ1-1	CASSSEENTEAFF	TGTGCCAGCAGTTCCGAGGAGAACACTGAAGCTTTCTTT
14	TRBV7-9	TRBD2	once	TRBJ2-7	CASSHTSGSGEQYF	TGTGCCAGCAGCCACACTAGCGGGAGTGGCGAGCAGTACTTC
16	TRBV25-1	.	.	TRBJ2-1	CASSTIGGPHGNEQFF	TGTGCCAGCAGTACGATTGGTGGGCCTCACGGCAATGAGCAGTTCTTC
16	TRBV2	TRBD2	.	TRBJ2-1	CASSLTRTSGYNEQFF	TGTGCCAGCAGCCTAACTCGGACTAGCGGGTACAATGAGCAGTTCTTC
16	TRBV5-5	TRBD1	once	TRBJ2-7	CASSPLVGTGGYEQYF	TGTGCCAGCAGCCCCCTCGTAGGGACAGGGGGCTACGAGCAGTACTTC
15	TRBV7-9	.	few	TRBJ1-6	CASSLSTPYNSPLHF	TGTGCCAGCAGCTTATCGACACCCTATAATTCACCCCTCCACTTT
19	TRBV7-6	TRBD1	.	TRBJ2-1	CASSFRGQGAISSYNEQFF	TGTGCCAGCAGCTTCCGGGGACAGGGGGCTATAAGCTCCTACAATGAGCAGTTCTTC